This TCR beta chain was observed in a study of blood T cell repertoires in COVID-19. For the study at large: From T cells, B-cell-depleted T cells, or PBMCs came the material, which was cDNA or gDNA.

TCRdb's copy holds only in-frame clones and misses some; the assay was immunoSEQ multiplex PCR. The sample yields some 76,000 clones, around four fifths seen once. Per the germline V gene, CDR1 is LNHDA and CDR2 is SQIVND (reference sequence). CDR3 length: 15 amino acids. V dropped 3 bases and J dropped 2 bases, with 12 bases sitting between them. This clonotype was sampled from a human donor in a cohort sampled during active COVID-19. The genes are TRBV19 and TRBJ2-3, with D possibly TRBD1 on 5 matching bases. Sequencing input: peripheral blood. The CDR3 here is CASSIIGHDTDTQYF. The CDR3 DNA reads TGTGCCAGTAGTATTATAGGACACGACACAGATACGCAGTATTTT.